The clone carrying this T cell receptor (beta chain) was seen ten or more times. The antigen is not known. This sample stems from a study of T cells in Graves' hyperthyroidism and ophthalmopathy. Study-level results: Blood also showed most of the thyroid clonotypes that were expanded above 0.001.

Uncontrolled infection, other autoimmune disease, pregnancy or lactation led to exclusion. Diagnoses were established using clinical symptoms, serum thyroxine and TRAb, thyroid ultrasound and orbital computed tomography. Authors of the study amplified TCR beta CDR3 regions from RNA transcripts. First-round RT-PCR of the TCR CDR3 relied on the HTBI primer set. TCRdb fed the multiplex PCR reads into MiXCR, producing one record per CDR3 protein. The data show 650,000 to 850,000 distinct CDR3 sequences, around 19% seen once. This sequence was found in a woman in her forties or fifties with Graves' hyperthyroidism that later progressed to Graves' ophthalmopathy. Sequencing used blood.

The DNA of the CDR3 is TGTGCCAGCAGCCCAGGACCCAGGGGTCCGAATGAGCAGTTCTTC. Its translation: CASSPGPRGPNEQFF. The V call is TRBV11-2, the J call TRBJ2-1; tentatively, D is TRBD1 (6 bases). The CDR3 consists of 15 residues. V shed 5 bases and J shed 7 bases, with 18 bases lying between them. Germline assignment: CDR1 SGHAT and CDR2 FQNNGV.